This is a list of T cell receptor beta chains from one sample in a study of T-cell memory formation after mild COVID-19. TCRdb used MiXCR to reprocess the 5' RACE reads, holding one entry per CDR3 protein. The table has around 33,000 distinct CDR3 sequences, approximately 21% seen once; the top ten hold less than 2%. Sample: PBMCs or a T cell subset sorted from them (not recorded which). The origin of the receptors is an adult who had mild COVID-19 (a few samples of this study predate the infection). Cell type and time point are not known. Each CDR3 is given with its conserved first and last residue. D genes are given only for firm matches. Clone size appears in some rows only: once, few, many, or a class for an expanded clone.

V gene	clone size	D gene	CDR3 length	J gene	CDR3 DNA	CDR3 protein
TRBV6-2/TRBV6-3	NA	NA	14	TRBJ2-2	TGTGCCAGCAGTTACTCAGAGAACACCGGGGAGCTGTTTTTT	CASSYSENTGELFF
TRBV7-2	many	NA	15	TRBJ2-7	TGTGCCAGCAGCCAACGGGACGGAGGGAAGGACGAGCAGTACTTC	CASSQRDGGKDEQYF
TRBV12-3/TRBV12-4	many	NA	14	TRBJ1-1	TGTGCCAGCAGTTTAGCGGGGGGAGACACTGAAGCTTTCTTT	CASSLAGGDTEAFF
TRBV5-1	many	NA	15	TRBJ2-6	TGCGCCAGCAGCTCAGGTTACTCTGGGGCCAACGTCCTGACTTTC	CASSSGYSGANVLTF
TRBV7-9	once	TRBD1	14	TRBJ2-5	TGTGCCAGCAGCTTACCGGGACAGCAAGAGACCCAGTACTTC	CASSLPGQQETQYF
TRBV27	many	TRBD1	15	TRBJ2-7	TGTGCCAGCAGCCCCGGGACAGGGCTTAACTACGAGCAGTACTTC	CASSPGTGLNYEQYF
TRBV7-3	NA	NA	14	TRBJ1-1	TGTGCCAGCAGCCCCGGCCCAGGTGGCGCTGAAGCTTTCTTT	CASSPGPGGAEAFF
TRBV20-1	NA	TRBD1	16	TRBJ1-1	TGCAGTGCGTCTCCGATTGACAGGGGGGACGGCACTGAAGCTTTCTTT	CSASPIDRGDGTEAFF
TRBV9	few	NA	15	TRBJ1-3	TGTGCCAGCAGCTCTCTGGGGGCGCTTGGAAACACCATATATTTT	CASSSLGALGNTIYF
TRBV25-1	few	NA	9	TRBJ2-5	TGTGCCAGCAGTGATCCTCCGTACTTC	CASSDPPYF
TRBV27	NA	TRBD2	20	TRBJ2-1	TGTGCCAGCAGTTTATCGGCGGCGGTCAGGACTAGCGCCCCATACAATGAGCAGTTCTTC	CASSLSAAVRTSAPYNEQFF
TRBV3-1	medium-sized	NA	16	TRBJ2-7	TGTGCCAGCAGCCAAGACCGGGACCGTCCTTCCTACGAGCAGTACTTC	CASSQDRDRPSYEQYF
TRBV4-3	NA	NA	13	TRBJ2-5	TGCGCCAGCAGCAGGACAGAAGGCGAGACCCAGTACTTC	CASSRTEGETQYF
TRBV21-1	NA	NA	13	TRBJ1-1	TGTGCCAGCAGCAGGAAGGGTTACACTGAAGCTTTCTTT	CASSRKGYTEAFF
TRBV7-2	few	NA	14	TRBJ2-5	TGTGCCAGCAGCTTTCGTGCAGGGTACGAGACCCAGTACTTC	CASSFRAGYETQYF
TRBV6-6	many	NA	13	TRBJ2-7	TGTGCCAGCAGTTCCGGGCTAGCAAACGAGCAGTACTTC	CASSSGLANEQYF
TRBV7-2	many	NA	13	TRBJ2-3	TGTGCCAGCAGCGCCTACCCCACAGATACGCAGTATTTT	CASSAYPTDTQYF
TRBV19	few	NA	14	TRBJ2-5	TGTGCCAGTAGTACAGGGGGGTTTCAAGAGACCCAGTACTTC	CASSTGGFQETQYF
TRBV7-2	many	NA	12	TRBJ2-3	TGTGCCAGCAGCCCGGGACTCTTACTGCAGTATTTT	CASSPGLLLQYF
TRBV5-1	NA	TRBD2	17	TRBJ2-7	TGCGCCAGCAGCTTGGCCGGGGCTAGCGGGCTTTCCTACGAGCAGTACTTC	CASSLAGASGLSYEQYF
TRBV20-1	NA	TRBD1	14	TRBJ1-2	TGCAGTGCGTTCGGGCCGGGACAGGGGCTCGGCTACACCTTC	CSAFGPGQGLGYTF
TRBV5-1	many	NA	14	TRBJ1-1	TGCGCCAGCAGCTTGGCGGGCATCCCGGGTATGGCTTTCTTT	CASSLAGIPGMAFF
TRBV5-6	few	NA	15	TRBJ1-3	TGTGCCAGCAGCTTGGCGGGACTCTGGGGAAACACCATATATTTT	CASSLAGLWGNTIYF
TRBV11-2	many	NA	15	TRBJ2-2	TGTGCCAGCAGCCCATTGTTGGGGAACACCGGGGAGCTGTTTTTT	CASSPLLGNTGELFF
TRBV2	many	NA	11	TRBJ1-1	TGTGCCAGCAGCTGGAACCGAGGGGCTTTCTTT	CASSWNRGAFF
TRBV12-3/TRBV12-4	medium-sized	TRBD1	14	TRBJ2-7	TGTGCCAGCAGTTCAACAGGGGGCTCCTACGAGCAGTACTTC	CASSSTGGSYEQYF
TRBV24-1	many	NA	11	TRBJ2-4	TGTGCCACCATGGCCAAAAACATTCAGTACTTC	CATMAKNIQYF
TRBV24-1	few	NA	15	TRBJ2-3	TGTGCCACCAGTGATCCAGGGTCCGGTACAGATACGCAGTATTTT	CATSDPGSGTDTQYF
TRBV4-3	NA	TRBD1	15	TRBJ1-2	TGCGCCAGCAGCCAAGATCCCCGGGACAGCTATGGCTACACCTTC	CASSQDPRDSYGYTF
TRBV7-9	many	NA	14	TRBJ1-3	TGTGCCAGCAGCTTGAGAGGGACTGGAAACACCATATATTTT	CASSLRGTGNTIYF
TRBV9	NA	NA	15	TRBJ2-2	TGTGCCAGCAGCCTCAGGGCCGCGAACACCGGGGAGCTGTTTTTT	CASSLRAANTGELFF
TRBV12-3/TRBV12-4	many	TRBD2	18	TRBJ2-6	TGTGCCAGCCTAAAGAGCGGGAGAATCTACTCTGGGGCCAACGTCCTGACTTTC	CASLKSGRIYSGANVLTF
TRBV4-2	many	NA	16	TRBJ2-5	TGTGCCAGCAGCCAAGGATTGGACATAATAAGCGAGACCCAGTACTTC	CASSQGLDIISETQYF
TRBV29-1	many	NA	11	TRBJ2-7	TGCAGCGTGGCCTCTTCCTACGAGCAGTACTTC	CSVASSYEQYF
TRBV14	many	NA	18	TRBJ2-1	TGTGCCAGCAGCCAAAGGGGACTTCGTCCGGAGGGGGCCAATGAGCAGTTCTTC	CASSQRGLRPEGANEQFF
TRBV5-1	medium-sized	NA	15	TRBJ2-7	TGCGCCAGCAGCTTGGATGGGACACCCTCCTACGAGCAGTACTTC	CASSLDGTPSYEQYF
TRBV7-2	many	NA	14	TRBJ1-1	TGTGCCAGCAGCTACAGGTCCGACCCACCTGAAGCTTTCTTT	CASSYRSDPPEAFF
TRBV5-1	medium-sized	TRBD2	15	TRBJ2-7	TGCGCCAGCAGCTTCCTAGCGGGGGGCGAATACGAGCAGTACTTC	CASSFLAGGEYEQYF
TRBV21-1	many	NA	20	TRBJ2-1	TGTGCCAGCAGCAAAGAAGGGACTAGCGGTGGGGATAGCTCCTACAATGAGCAGTTCTTC	CASSKEGTSGGDSSYNEQFF
TRBV7-8	many	NA	15	TRBJ2-5	TGTGCCAGCAGCTTAGTGGGCAGGGACCAAGAGACCCAGTACTTC	CASSLVGRDQETQYF